This TCR beta chain originates from a study of T cell responses to AZD1222 COVID-19 vaccine. Remarks on this clone: Its antigen is unidentified.

Looked up from germline, CDR1 is SGDLS and CDR2 is YYNGEE. This CDR3 has 15 residues. V was trimmed by 0 bases and J by 2 bases, leaving 12 bases between them. Clones were read by immunoSEQ multiplex PCR, and TCRdb kept only the in-frame ones, dropping some. The sample lists tens of thousands of clones; around 90% were seen once. Study-wide results and caveats: Of the AZD1222 recipients, only five to seven were seropositive at baseline.

The TCR originated in an adult who received the AZD1222 COVID-19 vaccine. Sequences were derived from peripheral blood, sampled 28 days after the second AZD1222 dose. V gene TRBV9 combines with J gene TRBJ2-7; the D gene is possibly TRBD1 (6 bases). The CDR3 nucleotides read TGTGCCAGCAGCGTAGACGGGACAAATACCTACGAGCAGTACTTC. Translated: CASSVDGTNTYEQYF.